The 14 T cell receptor beta chains below all came from one sample that was sequenced in a study of T cells in Graves' hyperthyroidism and ophthalmopathy. Amplified TCR beta CDR3 regions came from RNA transcripts. TCR CDR3 underwent first-round RT-PCR with the HTBI primer set. TCRdb fed the multiplex PCR reads into MiXCR, producing one record per CDR3 protein. Of fewer than 500,000 distinct CDR3 sequences listed, approximately 15% were seen once; the top ten hold around 21%. Sequencing was performed on blood. These receptors were obtained from a man aged 25-45 years with Graves' hyperthyroidism that later progressed to Graves' ophthalmopathy.

The genes are TRBV30 and TRBJ1-4; D call uncertain. With 2 bases removed from V and 7 bases from J, the gap between germline ends came to 14 bases. This CDR3 spans 14 amino acids. Germline values: CDR1 GTSNPN, CDR2 SVGIG (reference sequence). This CDR3 is CAWSFPTYTEKLFF. The CDR3 region has the DNA TGTGCCTGGAGTTTCCCGACCTATACTGAAAAACTGTTTTTT.

A few counts support this clonotype. J is TRBJ2-1 and V is TRBV28, with unresolved D. Germline V CDR1 and CDR2: MDHEN, SYDVKM. This CDR3 spans 12 amino acids. V dropped 7 bases and J dropped 10 bases, with 14 bases sitting between them. In DNA, the CDR3 is TGTGCCAGCACCCGGTCCCCCAGAGAGCAGTTCTTC. Encoded protein: CASTRSPREQFF. The full variable domain, in which reference TRBV28 and TRBJ2-1 provide the parts outside the CDR3, is DVKVTQSSRYLVKRTGEKVFLECVQDMDHENMFWYRQDPGLGLRLIYFSYDVKMKEKGDIPEGYSVSREKKERFSLILESASTNQTSMYLCASTRSPREQFFGPGTRLTVL.

There are many counts of this clonotype. The rearrangement uses TRBV30 and TRBJ1-1; the D gene is possibly TRBD1 (5 bases). V gave up 0 bases and J gave up 2 bases, with 10 bases separating them. The germline gives CDR1 GTSNPN, CDR2 SVGIG (reference sequence). The CDR3 sequence is 14 residues long. DNA of the CDR3: TGTGCCTGGAGTGTAGGGGCACCCAACACTGAAGCTTTCTTT. It encodes CAWSVGAPNTEAFF.

This clonotype was detected ten times or more. V and J are TRBV18 and TRBJ1-1, with D possibly being TRBD1 (5 bases). Germline V gene sequence: CDR1 KGHSH, CDR2 LQKENI. This CDR3 region has 15 residues. V shed 4 bases and J shed 3 bases, with 15 bases lying between them. CDR3 sequence reads: CASSLLRDGYTEAFF. DNA of the CDR3: TGTGCCAGCTCACTCCTACGGGACGGCTACACTGAAGCTTTCTTT. Full variable domain (remainder filled in from reference TRBV18 and TRBJ1-1): NAGVMQNPRHLVRRRGQEARLRCSPMKGHSHVYWYRQLPEEGLKFMVYLQKENIIDESGMPKERFSAEFPKEGPSILRIQQVVRGDSAAYFCASSLLRDGYTEAFFGQGTRLTVV.

A word on this clonotype: A clone one base away is much larger, so this may be a read error. The final CDR3 position lacks the conserved phenylalanine or tryptophan, pointing to a likely read error. V usage is TRBV11-2 and J usage is TRBJ2-7; D unclear. The CDR3 sequence is 13 residues long. CDR1 and CDR2 from the germline V gene are SGHAT and FQNNGV. V dropped 3 bases and J dropped 7 bases, with 13 bases sitting between them. The CDR3, as DNA: TGTGCCAGCAGCTTGGGTCTAGAAGGGGAGCAGTACCTC. Translating gives CASSLGLEGEQYL.

The table lists this clonotype with many counts. The chain joins TRBV7-3 to TRBJ2-1; D remains ambiguous. This CDR3 spans 12 amino acids. The ends were cut back, 7 bases at V and 6 bases at J, with 10 bases in the middle. Germline CDR1 SGHTA, CDR2 FQGTGA. The chain's CDR3 is CASTSSTNEQFF. CDR3 nucleotide sequence: TGTGCCAGCACCTCATCCACCAATGAGCAGTTCTTC.

This clonotype has a count of ten or more. J is TRBJ2-4 and V is TRBV11-3, with a tentative D call TRBD2 (5 bases). V shed 8 bases and J shed 6 bases, with 11 bases lying between them. CDR3 size: 12 residues. Germline CDR1 reads SGHNT; CDR2 reads YENEEA. The CDR3 DNA follows: TGTGCCAGCGGGTCGGAGGCAAACATTCAGTACTTC. Translating it yields CASGSEANIQYF.

This rearrangement joins TRBV5-1 to TRBJ1-4, with D unresolved. Germline V lookup: CDR1 SGHRS, CDR2 YFSETQ. The CDR3 is 14 amino acids. Trimming took 0 bases from V and 6 from J, leaving 9 bases between them. CDR3 nucleotides: TGCGCCAGCAGCTTGGCTGCTCCCCATGAAAAACTGTTTTTT. Encoded protein: CASSLAAPHEKLFF.

The chain carries TRBV12-3 or TRBV12-4 and TRBJ2-6, with D tentatively TRBD2 (5 bases). The V end was cut by 3 bases, the J end by 5 bases, with 14 bases between. This CDR3 contains 16 residues. CDR3 DNA sequence: TGTGCCAGCAGTTTTTTGGGGAGCCATAGGGCCAACGTCCTGACTTTC. Protein: CASSFLGSHRANVLTF.

This clonotype was seen repeatedly, ten times or more. The V call is TRBV29-1, the J call TRBJ1-2, with 10 nucleotides matching TRBD1. Germline values: CDR1 SQVTM, CDR2 ANQGSEA. The CDR3 is made up of 15 amino acids. J lost 3 bases, V lost 5 bases, and 9 bases had no gene match. CDR3 DNA sequence: TGCAGCGTTATACCGGGACAGGGGTTGGACTATGGCTACACCTTC. This translates into CSVIPGQGLDYGYTF.

This rearrangement joins TRBV9 to TRBJ2-3; TRBD2 matches at 11 bases. Per the germline V gene, CDR1 is SGDLS and CDR2 is YYNGEE. Losses at the gene ends were 2 bases for V and 8 bases for J; bases not matched to a gene: 7. The CDR3 has 15 residues. The CDR3 DNA is TGTGCCAGCAGCGTTGGGACTAGCGGTTCGAGTACGCAGTATTTT. It codes for CASSVGTSGSSTQYF.

This clonotype was found many times. The CDR3, as DNA: TGTGCCAGCAGTGCTGGCCAGAACTATGGCTACACCTTC. Translated: CASSAGQNYGYTF. The chain couples TRBV28 to TRBJ1-2; D remains unclear. This CDR3 has 13 amino acids. The V end was cut by 5 bases, the J end by 2 bases, with 9 bases between. Germline-derived CDR1 and CDR2 are MDHEN and SYDVKM.

The table lists this clonotype with many counts. The V gene is TRBV6-6, the J gene TRBJ2-1; D is unclear. CDR1 MNHNY and CDR2 SVGAGI come from the germline V gene (reference sequence). V lost 2 bases and J 4 bases, leaving 15 bases between the germline ends. CDR3 length: 16 amino acids. This chain's CDR3 is CASSYSRRSMYNEQFF. The CDR3 DNA reads TGTGCCAGCAGTTACAGCCGCAGAAGCATGTACAATGAGCAGTTCTTC.

This clonotype was seen many times. The chain carries TRBV6-1 and TRBJ2-7, with a tentative D call TRBD2 (6 bases). Germline-derived CDR1 and CDR2 are MNHNS and SASEGT. V dropped 4 bases and J dropped 5 bases, with 21 bases sitting between them. The CDR3 is made up of 16 amino acids. This CDR3 is CASSVPSIGGFHEQYF. Here the CDR3 DNA reads TGTGCCAGCAGTGTCCCCTCGATCGGGGGATTCCACGAGCAGTACTTC.